Sequencing of this T cell receptor (beta chain) was carried out in a study of blood T cell repertoires in COVID-19. TCRdb's copy holds only in-frame clones and misses some; the assay was immunoSEQ multiplex PCR. The sample has some 260,000 clones, approximately 79% seen once; the top ten hold roughly 4%. The CDR3 spans 12 residues. Germline V gene lookup returns CDR1 SNHLY and CDR2 FYNNEI. V dropped 5 bases and J dropped 11; count of bases not matched to a gene: 8. The specimen sequenced was PBMCs or T cells enriched from blood (not recorded which). This sequence originates from a man aged 25 to 40 with acute COVID-19. This rearrangement joins TRBV2 to TRBJ1-2, with 7 nucleotides matching TRBD1. The DNA of the CDR3 is TGTGCCAGCAGTTATGGACAGGTATTTTACACCTTC. Translated, it gives CASSYGQVFYTF.